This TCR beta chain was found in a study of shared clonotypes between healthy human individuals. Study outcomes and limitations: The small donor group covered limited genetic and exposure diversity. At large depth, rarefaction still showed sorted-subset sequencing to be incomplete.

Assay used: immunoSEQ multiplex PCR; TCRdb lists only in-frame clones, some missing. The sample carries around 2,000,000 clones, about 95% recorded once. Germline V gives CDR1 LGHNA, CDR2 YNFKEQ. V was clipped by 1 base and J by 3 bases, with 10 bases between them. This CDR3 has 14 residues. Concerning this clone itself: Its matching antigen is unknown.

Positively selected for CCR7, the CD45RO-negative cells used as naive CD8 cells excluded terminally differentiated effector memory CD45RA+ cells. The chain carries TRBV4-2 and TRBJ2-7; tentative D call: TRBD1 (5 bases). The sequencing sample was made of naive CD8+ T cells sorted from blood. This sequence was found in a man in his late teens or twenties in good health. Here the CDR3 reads CASSQVVTGYEQYF. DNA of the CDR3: TGTGCCAGCAGCCAAGTCGTAACAGGCTACGAGCAGTACTTC.